Following are 23 T cell receptor beta chains from one sample sequenced in a study of Ad26.COV2.S vaccination and SARS-CoV-2 variants. Treatment: 15 to 20 received Ad26.COV2.S at low or high dose, single or two shots; 5 received placebo; per-sample allocation not given. Collection of samples fell on day 63 after the first vaccine or placebo injection. The table came from immunoSEQ multiplex PCR; TCRdb's copy has only in-frame clones and leaves some out. This repertoire shows roughly 700,000 clones, about 90% found once; its top ten account for around 1.5%. The sequenced sample was peripheral blood, obtained in a trial of Ad26.COV2.S vaccine versus placebo. The receptors here all came from a person aged 18-65 years who received the Ad26.COV2.S COVID-19 vaccine or a placebo.

V and J are TRBV24-1 and TRBJ2-6; TRBD1 matches at 8 bases. V lost 4 bases to trimming and J lost 3 bases; unmatched junction nucleotides: 19. CDR3 size: 21 residues. The germline gives CDR1 KGHDR, CDR2 SFDVKD. CDR3 protein: CATSESPGTGKGGLGANVLTF. As DNA, the CDR3 is TGTGCCACCAGTGAGTCTCCCGGGACAGGCAAGGGAGGTCTTGGGGCCAACGTCCTGACTTTC.

The CDR3 here is CASSFGLAAYNEQFF. The CDR3 DNA reads TGTGCCAGCAGCTTTGGACTAGCAGCCTACAATGAGCAGTTCTTC. J is TRBJ2-1 and V is TRBV5-5, with 8 positions matching TRBD2. Germline CDR1 is SGHKS and CDR2 is YYEKEE (reference sequence). The V segment lost 2 bases and the J segment 2 bases; nucleotides outside the gene matches: 3. The CDR3 sequence is 15 residues long.

V usage is TRBV7-2 and J usage is TRBJ1-3, with 7 bases fitting TRBD1. Germline CDR1 is SGHTA and CDR2 is FQGNSA. This CDR3 region has 15 residues. J gave up 2 bases and V 5 bases, and 6 bases lay outside the gene matches. The CDR3 DNA reads TGTGCCAGCAGCCCATCAGGGGGGGCTGGAAACACCATATATTTT. As protein: CASSPSGGAGNTIYF.

The count of this clone is one. The chain recombines TRBV5-6 with TRBJ2-5; D may correspond to TRBD1 or TRBD2 (6 bases each). CDR3 length: 15 residues. Per germline, CDR1 SGHDT and CDR2 YYEEEE. Trimming took off 6 bases at V and 0 bases at J, with 15 bases between the two ends. The CDR3 sequence is CASNPPGAYQETQYF. The CDR3 DNA follows: TGTGCCAGCAACCCCCCGGGGGCGTACCAAGAGACCCAGTACTTC.

Details on this clone: A junction end diverges from the germline sequence, so it may reflect a read error. This chain joins TRBV7-7 and TRBJ1-3; unclear D gene. The germline V gene has CDR1 SSHAT and CDR2 FNYEAQ (reference sequence). This CDR3 spans 13 amino acids. The CDR3 here is CASSLGSGNTIYF. In nucleotides, the CDR3 is TGTGCTAGCAGCTTAGGTTCTGGAAACACCATATATTTT. Looking up the rest from reference TRBV7-7 and TRBJ1-3 gives the full variable domain: GAGVSQSPRYKVTKRGQDVTLRCDPISSHATLYWYQQALGQGPEFLTYFNYEAQPDKSGLPSDRFSAERPEGSISTLTIQRTEQRDSAMYRCASSLGSGNTIYFGEGSWLTVV.

The chain links TRBV7-3 to TRBJ2-3; D is ambiguous. V was shortened by 3 bases and J by 6 bases, with 7 bases between the two germline ends. The CDR3 runs to 12 residues. CDR1 is SGHTA and CDR2 is FQGTGA in the germline V gene. This CDR3 reads CASSFQDDTQYF. The CDR3 coding sequence is TGTGCCAGCAGCTTCCAGGATGATACGCAGTATTTT.

This chain joins TRBV19 and TRBJ1-5; 8 bases map to TRBD1. V gave up 5 bases and J gave up 1 base; unmatched junction bases: 7. This CDR3 comprises 16 residues. Looked up from germline, CDR1 is LNHDA and CDR2 is SQIVND (reference sequence). The chain's CDR3 is CASSARTGPSNQPQHF. DNA of the CDR3: TGTGCCAGTAGTGCCAGGACAGGGCCGAGCAATCAGCCCCAGCATTTT.

V is TRBV9 and J is TRBJ1-2, with D possibly TRBD1 on 6 matching bases. This CDR3 is 15 amino acids long. V shed 3 bases and J shed 2 bases, with 14 bases lying between them. CDR1 and CDR2 (germline): SGDLS, YYNGEE. The CDR3 nucleotides are TGTGCCAGCAGCGCGAGTCGGGGGGGCAACTATGGCTACACCTTC. Its translation: CASSASRGGNYGYTF. The variable domain in full, completed from reference TRBV9 and TRBJ1-2, reads DSGVTQTPKHLITATGQRVTLRCSPRSGDLSVYWYQQSLDQGLQFLIQYYNGEERAKGNILERFSAQQFPDLHSELNLSSLELGDSALYFCASSASRGGNYGYTFGSGTRLTVV.

V usage is TRBV6-5 and J usage is TRBJ1-4; D gene unclear. V was cut by 7 bases and J by 5 bases, with 17 bases left in between. The CDR3 runs 15 residues. From germline, CDR1 is MNHEY and CDR2 SVGAGI. The CDR3 protein is CASTVSQALNEKLFF. The CDR3 DNA reads as TGTGCCAGCACCGTCAGCCAGGCTCTCAATGAAAAACTGTTTTTT.

This chain uses TRBV27 with TRBJ1-2; D is ambiguous. The CDR3 consists of 13 residues. Germline loops: CDR1 MNHEY, CDR2 SMNVEV (reference sequence). V was trimmed by 9 bases and J by 10 bases, leaving 21 bases between them. CDR3 amino acids: CASAQVPLRDYTF. The CDR3 nucleotides are TGTGCCAGTGCGCAGGTCCCCCTTAGAGACTACACCTTC.

The rearrangement links TRBV24-1 to TRBJ2-7; D ambiguous. Per germline, CDR1 KGHDR and CDR2 SFDVKD. CDR3 length: 13 residues. With 3 bases removed from V and 6 bases from J, the gap between germline ends came to 11 bases. In DNA form, the CDR3 reads TGTGCCACCAGTGATGGAGTGAGGAGCGAGCAGTACTTC. It yields the protein CATSDGVRSEQYF.

The chain recombines TRBV14 with TRBJ2-3; 9 bases are shared with TRBD2. Germline CDR1 reads SGHDN; CDR2 reads FVKESK. Trimming cost V 5 bases and J 0 bases; bases outside gene matches: 3. The CDR3 totals 15 residues. CDR3 sequence (DNA): TGTGCCAGCAGCTATAGCGGGAGTAGCACAGATACGCAGTATTTT. Translation gives CASSYSGSSTDTQYF.

The chain links TRBV24-1 to TRBJ1-2, with 9 bases lining up with TRBD1. Germline lookup yields CDR1 KGHDR and CDR2 SFDVKD. The CDR3 loop spans 15 amino acids. V was clipped by 4 bases and J by 7 bases; unmatched bases: 9. CDR3 in amino acids: CATSEPGTGFSGYTF. In nucleotides, the CDR3 is TGTGCCACCAGTGAACCCGGGACAGGGTTTTCTGGCTACACCTTC.

This chain joins TRBV25-1 and TRBJ2-7, with 9 bases identical to TRBD1. Germline assignment: CDR1 MGHDK and CDR2 SYGVNS. The CDR3 runs to 17 residues. Trimming at V came to 4 bases and at J to 2 bases, leaving 12 bases not matched to a gene. The CDR3 DNA reads TGTGCCAGCAGTGCGGGACAGGGAATCGATGGCGCCTACGAGCAGTACTTC. Protein product: CASSAGQGIDGAYEQYF.

This chain connects TRBV7-8 to TRBJ2-7; D is ambiguous. This CDR3 spans 13 amino acids. From germline, CDR1 is SGHVS and CDR2 FQNEAQ. Trimming removed 4 bases at V and 1 base at J, with 8 bases between. The CDR3, as DNA: TGTGCCAGCAGCTCGGACGGTTCCTACGAGCAGTACTTC. Its translation: CASSSDGSYEQYF.

The genes are TRBV5-1 and TRBJ2-1, with 8 nucleotides matching TRBD2. Per the germline V gene, CDR1 is SGHRS and CDR2 is YFSETQ. The CDR3 spans 13 residues. The junction had 6 bases not matched to a gene; V was cut back by 5 bases and J by 8 bases. CDR3 protein: CASRERESDEQFF. The CDR3 region has the DNA TGCGCCAGCAGAGAGCGGGAGAGTGATGAGCAGTTCTTC.

The V and J genes are TRBV3-1 (or the pseudogene TRBV3-2) and TRBJ1-5; no firm D call. CDR3 length: 11 amino acids. Germline V lookup: CDR1 LGHDT, CDR2 YNNKEL (reference sequence). Deletions cut 0 bases from V and 12 bases from J, with 6 bases between. In nucleotides, the CDR3 is TGTGCCAGCAGCCAAGATGGGCGCCAGCATTTT. Translated, it gives CASSQDGRQHF.

This chain uses TRBV6-5 with TRBJ2-7; 7 nucleotides align to TRBD1. The germline CDR1 and CDR2 sequences are MNHEY and SVGAGI. The CDR3 is made up of 13 amino acids. The V segment lost 6 bases and the J segment 5 bases; nucleotides outside the gene matches: 7. This chain's CDR3 is CASSRGKNDEQYF. The CDR3 DNA is TGTGCCAGCAGCAGGGGGAAGAACGACGAGCAGTACTTC.

This clone was observed a handful of times. Written as DNA, the CDR3 is TGCAGCGTTACACTAGCGGGACCCTACGAGCAGTACTTC. The encoded protein is CSVTLAGPYEQYF. This sequence joins TRBV29-1 and TRBJ2-7; 10 nucleotides agree with TRBD2. The V gene end was trimmed by 5 bases and the J gene end by 2 bases; junction bases not matched to a gene: 3. The CDR3 loop spans 13 amino acids. Germline CDR1 is SQVTM and CDR2 is ANQGSEA.

The V call is TRBV9, the J call TRBJ1-2; D is ambiguous. V was clipped by 3 bases and J by 4 bases, with 10 bases between them. The germline gives CDR1 SGDLS, CDR2 YYNGEE. CDR3 length: 13 residues. For the CDR3, the DNA is TGTGCCAGCAGCGCCGGATATACCTATGGCTACACCTTC. Protein product: CASSAGYTYGYTF. Full variable domain (outside the CDR3, taken from reference TRBV9 and TRBJ1-2): DSGVTQTPKHLITATGQRVTLRCSPRSGDLSVYWYQQSLDQGLQFLIQYYNGEERAKGNILERFSAQQFPDLHSELNLSSLELGDSALYFCASSAGYTYGYTFGSGTRLTVV.

The count of this clone is one. This chain uses TRBV5-5 with TRBJ2-7; D is ambiguous. The CDR3 runs to 15 residues. Germline CDR1 reads SGHKS; CDR2 reads YYEKEE (reference sequence). The V gene lost 0 bases and the J gene lost 2 bases, with 12 bases spanning the gap. This CDR3 reads CASSLEAASPYEQYF. The CDR3 bases are TGTGCCAGCAGCTTGGAGGCAGCTTCACCCTACGAGCAGTACTTC.

This chain uses TRBV7-9 with TRBJ1-1; 7 bases match TRBD1. Germline V gene data show CDR1 as SEHNR and CDR2 as FQNEAQ (reference sequence). CDR3 length: 17 residues. Unmatched junction bases numbered 9, after V lost 1 base and J lost 1 base. In nucleotides, the CDR3 is TGTGCCAGCAGCTTAGTAACCCCCAGGGGGAGGAACACTGAAGCTTTCTTT. Its protein is CASSLVTPRGRNTEAFF.

V and J are TRBV4-2 and TRBJ1-4, with TRBD1 as a possible D gene (5 bases). The length of the CDR3 is 15 residues. Trimming stripped 3 bases from V and 6 bases from J, with 14 bases between. Germline lookup yields CDR1 LGHNA and CDR2 YNFKEQ. The CDR3 coding sequence is TGTGCCAGCAGCCACCAGAACAGGTTAGATGAAAAACTGTTTTTT. Its translation: CASSHQNRLDEKLFF.